Below are 2 T cell receptor beta chains sequenced from a single sample in a study of shared clonotypes between healthy human individuals. Profiled with immunoSEQ multiplex PCR; TCRdb holds only in-frame clones, not every one. The repertoire holds 2 million to 3 million clones, with roughly 93% as singletons. The sample comprised naive CD4+ T cells from PBMCs. Subset in this sample: CD45RA+ positively selected. These receptor sequences come from a man younger than 35 in good health. Some clones in this sample may be carry-over from other donors' samples.

The V call is TRBV6-6, the J call TRBJ2-3; 8 bases are shared with TRBD1. Looked up from germline, CDR1 is MNHNY and CDR2 is SVGAGI (reference sequence). J gave up 4 bases and V 4 bases, and 7 bases lay outside the gene matches. The CDR3 sequence is 15 residues long. CDR3 in DNA: TGTGCCAGCAGTTCGACAGGGGTGAAGTCAGATACGCAGTATTTT. It yields the protein CASSSTGVKSDTQYF.

A single count supports this clone. The same CDR3 is also encoded by other DNA sequences in this sample. This chain joins TRBV2 and TRBJ2-7; D possibly corresponds to TRBD2 (5 bases). Trimming shortened V by 5 bases and J by 0 bases, and 11 bases separated the two germline ends. Germline CDR1 reads SNHLY; CDR2 reads FYNNEI. This CDR3 has 14 amino acids. The CDR3 region has the DNA TGTGCCAGCAGTCGTGATCGGGGCTCCTACGAGCAGTACTTC. It codes for CASSRDRGSYEQYF.